The entry that follows covers one T cell receptor beta chain sequence. Its matching antigen is unknown. Germline assignment: CDR1 SEHNR and CDR2 FQNEAQ (reference sequence). This CDR3 is built from 15 residues. Between the trimmed V and J ends, which lost 5 bases and 4 bases, there was a span of 16 bases. The assay was immunoSEQ multiplex PCR, and TCRdb's table has in-frame clones only and misses some. The table has about 100,000 clones, 80% to 90% seen once. The data were obtained in a study of PD-1 blockade in classical Hodgkin lymphoma. Across the study: Every 2 weeks, patients got 3 mg/kg intravenous nivolumab.

Each patient relapsed following autologous stem cell transplantation, and prior brentuximab vedotin exposure differed. The study recorded best responses of complete response, partial response or progressive disease. Study-wide points: A reduction in baseline TCR diversity was reportedly seen in newly diagnosed patients relative to healthy donors. There was a significant rise in CD4+ TCR diversity by C4D1, with no such rise for CD8+.

Sample: peripheral blood mononuclear cells (PBMCs), taken before the second cycle of nivolumab. The TCR sequence derives from a human donor with classical Hodgkin lymphoma. The chain has TRBV7-9 and TRBJ2-3; D remains unclear. The DNA of the CDR3 is TGTGCCAGCAGCCCGTGGGCTACCGAGGCAGATACGCAGTATTTT. This sequence encodes CASSPWATEADTQYF.